What follows are 20 T cell receptor beta chains derived from one specimen sequenced in a study of a mutant IDH1 vaccine in newly diagnosed glioma. The time point was: week 35, safety follow-up. Vaccination used 300 ug of mutant IDH1 20-mer peptide per dose, with topical imiquimod. Their antigens are not known. The data were produced by immunoSEQ multiplex PCR, yet TCRdb's version contains in-frame clones alone and is incomplete. The table records 35,000 to 55,000 clones, 81% of them present only once. Sequences were derived from PBMCs, sampled from a glioma patient whose treatment included an IDH1 peptide vaccine. The receptors derive from a woman between 35 and 50 years old with glioma. Some clones in this sample may be carry-over from other donors' samples.

The gene calls are TRBV2 and TRBJ2-2, with TRBD2 as a possible D gene (6 bases). CDR1 is SNHLY and CDR2 is FYNNEI in the germline V gene. The CDR3 runs 14 residues. Trimming cost V 4 bases and J 6 bases, with 12 bases left between them. The CDR3 sequence is CASSGGAVPGELFF. The CDR3 nucleotides read TGTGCCAGCAGTGGCGGGGCAGTCCCCGGGGAGCTGTTTTTT.

The CDR3 region is CASSPLDTEAFF. DNA for the CDR3: TGTGCCAGCTCACCGTTGGACACTGAAGCTTTCTTT. This chain uses TRBV18 with TRBJ1-1; D is ambiguous. Trimming removed 3 bases at V and 3 bases at J, with 5 bases between. Germline lookup yields CDR1 KGHSH and CDR2 LQKENI. The CDR3 extends over 12 amino acids.

The V and J genes are TRBV11-2 and TRBJ1-2; no definite D call. V lost 7 bases and J 0 bases, leaving 21 bases between the germline ends. Germline CDR1 reads SGHAT; CDR2 reads FQNNGV. The CDR3 is 17 residues long. The CDR3 spells CASTLAPYREPNYGYTF. DNA for the CDR3: TGTGCCAGCACCCTCGCGCCATACCGGGAACCTAACTATGGCTACACCTTC.

This chain connects TRBV7-2 to TRBJ2-3; D uncertain. The germline gives CDR1 SGHTA, CDR2 FQGNSA. Trimming cost V 5 bases and J 0 bases, with 12 bases left between them. The CDR3 sequence is 15 residues long. CDR3 DNA: TGTGCCAGCAGCCCATCGGGTTTTAGCACAGATACGCAGTATTTT. This gives the protein CASSPSGFSTDTQYF. The full variable domain, in which reference TRBV7-2 and TRBJ2-3 provide the parts outside the CDR3, is GAGVSQSPSNKVTEKGKDVELRCDPISGHTALYWYRQSLGQGLEFLIYFQGNSAPDKSGLPSDRFSAERTGGSVSTLTIQRTQQEDSAVYLCASSPSGFSTDTQYFGPGTRLTVL.

This clone was counted between two and nine times. This chain connects TRBV9 to TRBJ2-1; TRBD2 might be the D (5 bases). CDR1 SGDLS and CDR2 YYNGEE come from the germline V gene. The CDR3 runs 12 residues. V was cut by 4 bases and J by 9 bases, with 11 bases left in between. The CDR3 region is CASSRLAAEQFF. CDR3 DNA: TGTGCCAGCAGCCGTCTAGCAGCTGAGCAGTTCTTC. Together with reference TRBV9 and TRBJ2-1, the CDR3 gives the full variable domain: DSGVTQTPKHLITATGQRVTLRCSPRSGDLSVYWYQQSLDQGLQFLIQYYNGEERAKGNILERFSAQQFPDLHSELNLSSLELGDSALYFCASSRLAAEQFFGPGTRLTVL.

J is TRBJ2-7 and V is TRBV15, with D hard to call. CDR3 length equals 13 residues. With 11 bases removed from V and 1 base from J, the gap between germline ends came to 15 bases. Germline assignment: CDR1 LNHNV and CDR2 YYDKDF (reference sequence). CDR3 in DNA: TGTGCCTCTGCCTTCGCGTATTCCTACGAGCAGTACTTC. Translating gives CASAFAYSYEQYF.

The chain uses TRBV19 and TRBJ1-2; maybe TRBD1 (5 bases). Germline CDR1 LNHDA, CDR2 SQIVND (reference sequence). V lost 6 bases and J lost 4, with 12 bases in between. The CDR3 length is 13 residues. In DNA form, the CDR3 reads TGTGCCAGTAGCCCCTCAGGGCCCTATGGCTACACCTTC. Its translation: CASSPSGPYGYTF.

The V call is TRBV6-5, the J call TRBJ1-2; 8 bases match TRBD1. Germline-derived CDR1 and CDR2 are MNHEY and SVGAGI. V lost 6 bases, J lost 4 bases, and 4 bases stayed unmatched. The CDR3 sequence is 13 residues long. The CDR3 loop is CASRQGELYGYTF. The CDR3 DNA sequence: TGTGCCAGCAGACAGGGGGAGCTCTATGGCTACACCTTC.

The chain is built from TRBV5-1 and TRBJ1-1; D remains ambiguous. Germline loops: CDR1 SGHRS, CDR2 YFSETQ. The CDR3 extends over 14 amino acids. Between the trimmed V and J ends, which lost 5 bases and 0 bases, there was a span of 11 bases. This chain's CDR3 is CASSSRTLNTEAFF. The CDR3 DNA reads as TGCGCCAGCAGTTCGAGGACGTTGAACACTGAAGCTTTCTTT.

This clone is categorized as medium-sized. CDR3 DNA: TGTGCCAGCAGCCTAACAGGGTGGGCTGAAGCTTTCTTT. This translates into CASSLTGWAEAFF. The genes are TRBV7-2 and TRBJ1-1; a weak D match, TRBD1 (6 bases). Germline V lookup: CDR1 SGHTA, CDR2 FQGNSA. This CDR3 spans 13 amino acids. The V end lost 5 bases, the J end lost 6 bases, and 13 bases lay between the germline ends.

The rearrangement joins TRBV6-1 to TRBJ1-5; 7 positions agree with TRBD1. Germline V gives CDR1 MNHNS, CDR2 SASEGT. V gave up 6 bases and J gave up 5 bases; unmatched junction bases: 7. The CDR3 runs to 14 residues. The CDR3 nucleotides read TGTGCCAGCAGCGGGACAGACTCTGATCAGCCCCAGCATTTT. Translation gives CASSGTDSDQPQHF.

The chain uses TRBV19 and TRBJ2-2; no reliable D call. The CDR3 consists of 15 residues. V gave up 6 bases and J gave up 4 bases, with 15 bases separating them. Germline-derived CDR1 and CDR2 are LNHDA and SQIVND (reference sequence). CDR3 coding DNA: TGTGCCAGTAGCCGACGGACCCCGGGCACCGGGGAGCTGTTTTTT. It specifies CASSRRTPGTGELFF.

V and J are TRBV11-1 and TRBJ1-1; 10 nucleotides line up with TRBD1. The length of the CDR3 is 13 residues. Germline trimming cut 7 bases from V and 4 bases from J; bases unmatched to any gene: 3. Germline assignment: CDR1 SGHAT and CDR2 FQDESV (reference sequence). DNA for the CDR3: TGTGCCAGCAAGACAGGGGGCAGCACTGAAGCTTTCTTT. It codes for CASKTGGSTEAFF. Filled out from reference TRBV11-1 and TRBJ1-1, the complete variable domain reads EAEVAQSPRYKITEKSQAVAFWCDPISGHATLYWYRQILGQGPELLVQFQDESVVDDSQLPKDRFSAERLKGVDSTLKIQPAELGDSAMYLCASKTGGSTEAFFGQGTRLTVV.

The chain is built from TRBV15 and TRBJ1-2, with a tentative D call TRBD1 (6 bases). CDR3 size: 15 residues. Trimming cost V 5 bases and J 1 base, with 14 bases left between them. The germline gives CDR1 LNHNV, CDR2 YYDKDF (reference sequence). The DNA for the CDR3 is TGTGCCACCAGCGGGGGCACAGGGATTAACTATGGCTACACCTTC. Its translation is CATSGGTGINYGYTF. Using reference TRBV15 and TRBJ1-2 for the parts outside the CDR3, the full variable domain is DAMVIQNPRYQVTQFGKPVTLSCSQTLNHNVMYWYQQKSSQAPKLLFHYYDKDFNNEADTPDNFQSRRPNTSFCFLDIRSPGLGDTAMYLCATSGGTGINYGYTFGSGTRLTVV.

This clone turned up a few times. The rearrangement links TRBV7-2 to TRBJ2-2; the match to TRBD1 covers 7 bases. The V segment lost 5 bases and the J segment 1 base; nucleotides outside the gene matches: 1. The CDR3 length is 14 residues. Germline V lookup: CDR1 SGHTA, CDR2 FQGNSA. CDR3 nucleotides: TGTGCCAGCAGCCGGGACAGGAACACCGGGGAGCTGTTTTTT. Translation gives CASSRDRNTGELFF.

V usage is TRBV7-9 and J usage is TRBJ1-3; D remains unclear. CDR3 length equals 15 residues. The ends were cut back, 1 base at V and 0 bases at J, with 7 bases in the middle. Germline lookup yields CDR1 SEHNR and CDR2 FQNEAQ (reference sequence). CDR3 sequence reads: CASSLEGNSGNTIYF. The DNA for the CDR3 is TGTGCCAGCAGCTTAGAAGGGAACTCTGGAAACACCATATATTTT.

The V call is TRBV15, the J call TRBJ2-3; 15 bases align to TRBD2. The CDR3 sequence is 19 residues long. Germline V gene sequence: CDR1 LNHNV, CDR2 YYDKDF (reference sequence). J lost 1 base, V lost 3 bases, and 8 bases had no gene match. The CDR3 loop reads CATSRDPGLAGGRTDTQYF. CDR3 nucleotides: TGTGCCACCAGCAGGGACCCGGGACTAGCGGGGGGCCGCACAGATACGCAGTATTTT.

A word on this clone: One end of the junction does not line up with germline, which may come from a read error. The rearrangement links TRBV5-5 to TRBJ1-2; 10 bases line up with TRBD1. This CDR3 comprises 14 residues. The V gene's germline CDR1 is SGHKS and CDR2 YYEKEE (reference sequence). CDR3 sequence (DNA): TGTGCCAGCACCTTGGACAGGGGGATAGAGGGCTACACCTTC. Translated: CASTLDRGIEGYTF. The full variable domain, its missing parts supplied by reference TRBV5-5 and TRBJ1-2, is DAGVTQSPTHLIKTRGQQVTLRCSPISGHKSVSWYQQVLGQGPQFIFQYYEKEERGRGNFPDRFSARQFPNYSSELNVNALLLGDSALYLCASTLDRGIEGYTFGSGTRLTVV.

The chain recombines TRBV28 with TRBJ2-7, with TRBD1 matching 8 bases. Germline lookup yields CDR1 MDHEN and CDR2 SYDVKM. The trim removed 6 bases at V and 8 bases at J, leaving 6 bases unmatched. The length of the CDR3 is 12 residues. The CDR3 nucleotides are TGTGCCAGCAGCCCCCGACAGGGGAAGCAGTACTTC. Translation gives CASSPRQGKQYF.

The chain employs TRBV19 and TRBJ1-1; D is uncertain. The CDR3 loop spans 15 amino acids. V shed 5 bases and J shed 1 base, with 14 bases lying between them. CDR1 and CDR2 (germline): LNHDA, SQIVND (reference sequence). CDR3 sequence (DNA): TGTGCCAGTAGTGATTTCCCAAGCGGGAACACTGAAGCTTTCTTT. This codes for CASSDFPSGNTEAFF.